The 24 T cell receptor beta chains below were found in one sample sequenced in a study of blood T cell repertoires in COVID-19. Profiling relied on immunoSEQ multiplex PCR, and the TCRdb table lists in-frame clones only, not all of them. This sample has about 200,000 clones, with about 83% found just once. The specimen was peripheral blood. The receptors were sampled from a woman between 50 and 59 years old with acute or convalescent COVID-19.

The rearrangement joins TRBV7-2 to TRBJ1-4; weak D call: TRBD1 (6 bases). This CDR3 is 17 amino acids long. The V end lost 1 base, the J end lost 3 bases, and 15 bases lay between the germline ends. Germline-derived CDR1 and CDR2 are SGHTA and FQGNSA. The CDR3 coding sequence is TGTGCCAGCAGCTTAGTTGGATTGGGGGCACCTAATGAAAAACTGTTTTTT. The encoded protein is CASSLVGLGAPNEKLFF.

V usage is TRBV9 and J usage is TRBJ1-2; TRBD1 is a possible D gene (6 bases). Germline CDR1 SGDLS, CDR2 YYNGEE. The V gene lost 0 bases and the J gene lost 5 bases, with 23 bases spanning the gap. This CDR3 region has 18 residues. The CDR3: CASSVGRASGERAYGYTF. CDR3 nucleotides: TGTGCCAGCAGCGTAGGAAGGGCATCAGGGGAAAGGGCATATGGCTACACCTTC.

The gene calls are TRBV10-3 and TRBJ1-2; TRBD1 agrees at 7 bases. The length of the CDR3 is 19 residues. After removal of 7 bases from V and 4 bases from J, the junction contained 24 bases not matched to a gene. Germline V gene sequence: CDR1 ENHRY, CDR2 SYGVKD. The CDR3 DNA follows: TGTGCCATCACCCGAATGGGACAGCTCACCTCTTTGATGAGCTATGGCTACACCTTC. It codes for CAITRMGQLTSLMSYGYTF.

The chain recombines TRBV6-5 with TRBJ1-1; 7 bases match TRBD1. Trimming removed 6 bases from V and 11 bases from J; junction bases left unmatched: 12. Germline V gives CDR1 MNHEY, CDR2 SVGAGI. The CDR3 spans 13 residues. This chain's CDR3 is CASRPTGVALAFF. Written as DNA, the CDR3 is TGTGCCAGCAGACCCACAGGGGTCGCGTTGGCTTTCTTT.

This clone was seen a single time. The genes are TRBV27 and TRBJ2-7; D is unclear. V was clipped by 4 bases and J by 0 bases, with 13 bases between them. CDR1 and CDR2 from the germline V gene are MNHEY and SMNVEV (reference sequence). CDR3 length equals 15 residues. CDR3 sequence (DNA): TGTGCCAGCAGTTCCTACTATCAAATCTCCTACGAGCAGTACTTC. It is translated as CASSSYYQISYEQYF.

This clone occurred once. The chain links TRBV13 to TRBJ1-6, with D maybe TRBD1 (6 bases). CDR1 is PRHDT, CDR2 FYEKMQ, per germline (reference sequence). The CDR3 consists of 17 residues. The germline V and J ends were trimmed by 6 bases and 0 bases, with 15 bases remaining between them. In nucleotides, the CDR3 is TGTGCCAGCAGAACAAGGGGGGGAATCTCCTATAATTCACCCCTCCACTTT. It is translated as CASRTRGGISYNSPLHF.

V is TRBV19 and J is TRBJ1-2; D ambiguous. Germline V gene lookup returns CDR1 LNHDA and CDR2 SQIVND (reference sequence). CDR3 length: 14 residues. V was cut by 4 bases and J by 0 bases, with 9 bases left in between. CDR3 nucleotide sequence: TGTGCCAGTAGTACCCGTAATCCTAACTATGGCTACACCTTC. It encodes CASSTRNPNYGYTF.

V gene TRBV29-1 combines with J gene TRBJ2-1; TRBD2 might be the D (5 bases). V dropped 4 bases and J dropped 5 bases, with 15 bases sitting between them. Per germline, CDR1 SQVTM and CDR2 ANQGSEA. The CDR3 length is 14 residues. CDR3 coding DNA: TGCAGCGTTGGGTCGGAGCGGTTGAACAATGAGCAGTTCTTC. Translation: CSVGSERLNNEQFF.

This clone was seen a handful of times. The chain is built from TRBV6-5 and TRBJ2-5, with 8 bases lining up with TRBD2. The CDR3 loop spans 14 amino acids. V was clipped by 8 bases and J by 5 bases; unmatched bases: 10. Germline V gene lookup returns CDR1 MNHEY and CDR2 SVGAGI. As DNA, the CDR3 is TGTGCCAGCCGCACCGGGACTAGTGTCGAGACCCAGTACTTC. It codes for CASRTGTSVETQYF.

This clone has only one observation. Other DNA sequences in the sample encode the same CDR3. This chain joins TRBV3-1 (or the pseudogene TRBV3-2) and TRBJ2-2; 7 nucleotides agree with TRBD1. From germline, CDR1 is LGHDT and CDR2 YNNKEL (reference sequence). This CDR3 comprises 15 residues. The V gene end was trimmed by 4 bases and the J gene end by 1 base; junction bases not matched to a gene: 3. The CDR3 sequence: CASSPSGGNTGELFF. For the CDR3, the DNA is TGTGCCAGCAGCCCATCAGGGGGGAACACCGGGGAGCTGTTTTTT.

The chain links TRBV19 to TRBJ2-1; D is perhaps TRBD2 (5 bases). With 6 bases removed from V and 6 bases from J, the gap between germline ends came to 12 bases. Per germline, CDR1 LNHDA and CDR2 SQIVND (reference sequence). CDR3 size: 13 residues. CDR3 loop: CASRLGVSNEQFF. CDR3 DNA sequence: TGTGCCAGTAGACTCGGGGTCTCCAATGAGCAGTTCTTC.

V usage is TRBV30 and J usage is TRBJ2-1, with 13 positions matching TRBD2. The CDR3 covers 15 residues. CDR1 and CDR2 from the germline V gene are GTSNPN and SVGIG (reference sequence). V was clipped by 5 bases and J by 5 bases; unmatched bases: 6. The CDR3 DNA reads TGTGCCTGGGCTCCCGGGACTAGCGGGAACAATGAGCAGTTCTTC. Protein sequence: CAWAPGTSGNNEQFF.

To note about this clone: The junction departs from the called germline gene at one end, perhaps through a read error. The chain recombines TRBV20-1 with TRBJ1-1; no firm D call. Germline-derived CDR1 and CDR2 are DFQATT and SNEGSKA (reference sequence). CDR3 length: 11 residues. The CDR3 sequence is CSARENSEAFF. CDR3 nucleotide sequence: TGCAGTGCTAGGGAGAACTCTGAAGCTTTCTTT.

The chain is built from TRBV19 and TRBJ2-3, with TRBD2 matching 13 bases. The trim removed 4 bases at V and 2 bases at J, leaving 3 bases unmatched. CDR1 is LNHDA and CDR2 is SQIVND in the germline V gene (reference sequence). CDR3 size: 16 residues. The CDR3 is CASSKGLAGVTDTQYF. CDR3 bases: TGTGCCAGTAGTAAAGGACTAGCGGGGGTCACAGATACGCAGTATTTT.

This chain joins TRBV11-2 and TRBJ2-7, with TRBD1 identical over 7 bases. V lost 0 bases and J lost 2; bases outside the gene matches: 1. Germline CDR1 is SGHAT and CDR2 is FQNNGV. The CDR3 is 14 residues long. The CDR3 sequence: CASSLERGPYEQYF. The CDR3, as DNA: TGTGCCAGCAGCTTAGAAAGGGGGCCCTACGAGCAGTACTTC.

The rearrangement joins TRBV15 to TRBJ2-3; 13 bases map to TRBD2. The V gene's germline CDR1 is LNHNV and CDR2 YYDKDF (reference sequence). The CDR3 has 15 amino acids. Trimming took 5 bases from V and 4 from J; bases not matched to a gene: 3. The CDR3: CATSDGTSGADTQYF. The DNA for the CDR3 is TGTGCCACCAGCGACGGGACTAGCGGGGCAGATACGCAGTATTTT. Filled out from reference TRBV15 and TRBJ2-3, the complete variable domain reads DAMVIQNPRYQVTQFGKPVTLSCSQTLNHNVMYWYQQKSSQAPKLLFHYYDKDFNNEADTPDNFQSRRPNTSFCFLDIRSPGLGDTAMYLCATSDGTSGADTQYFGPGTRLTVL.

The J gene is TRBJ2-1, the V gene TRBV19; D uncertain. Per germline, CDR1 LNHDA and CDR2 SQIVND (reference sequence). The CDR3 is made up of 13 amino acids. Trimming shortened V by 8 bases and J by 4 bases, and 12 bases separated the two germline ends. The CDR3 DNA is TGTGCCAGTGGCACGGGTGGATACAATGAGCAGTTCTTC. Translation: CASGTGGYNEQFF.

The CDR3 loop is CASSIREDSYNSPLHF. The CDR3 DNA reads as TGTGCCAGTAGTATTCGGGAGGATTCCTATAATTCACCCCTCCACTTT. This chain joins TRBV19 and TRBJ1-6; D unclear. The CDR3 contains 16 residues. V was shortened by 3 bases and J by 1 base, with 10 bases between the two germline ends. The germline CDR1 and CDR2 sequences are LNHDA and SQIVND (reference sequence).

V is TRBV15 and J is TRBJ1-3; 7 bases are a match to TRBD1. Germline V gives CDR1 LNHNV, CDR2 YYDKDF (reference sequence). The length of the CDR3 is 19 residues. With V trimmed by 0 bases and J by 0 bases, 11 bases remained unmatched. This chain's CDR3 is CATSRDRGRGSSSGNTIYF. In nucleotides, the CDR3 is TGTGCCACCAGCAGAGATCGGGGCAGGGGGTCTTCCTCTGGAAACACCATATATTTT.

The V call is TRBV27, the J call TRBJ1-1; perhaps TRBD1 as D (5 bases). The CDR3 is 13 amino acids. In germline, CDR1 is MNHEY, CDR2 SMNVEV (reference sequence). The V and J ends lost 1 base and 5 bases respectively, with 8 bases between them. In nucleotides, the CDR3 is TGTGCCAGCAGTTTATTGGGGCAGACTGAAGCTTTCTTT. Its protein product is CASSLLGQTEAFF.

This chain's CDR3 is CASSFSSGPSSYEQYF. CDR3 nucleotide sequence: TGCGCCAGCAGCTTCAGTAGCGGGCCTAGCTCCTACGAGCAGTACTTC. J is TRBJ2-7 and V is TRBV5-1; 7 nucleotides align to TRBD2. The CDR3 loop spans 16 amino acids. Per the germline V gene, CDR1 is SGHRS and CDR2 is YFSETQ. Trimming cost V 2 bases and J 0 bases; bases outside gene matches: 8.

This clone was counted a few times. This rearrangement joins TRBV18 to TRBJ1-3; D uncertain. Germline CDR1 and CDR2: KGHSH and LQKENI. Trimming pared 5 bases from V and 0 bases from J, leaving 11 bases between. CDR3 length equals 15 residues. DNA for the CDR3: TGTGCCAGCTCATACGAGGCTTACTCTGGAAACACCATATATTTT. It is translated as CASSYEAYSGNTIYF.

The chain recombines TRBV15 with TRBJ2-3; 16 bases are a match to TRBD2. Germline V lookup: CDR1 LNHNV, CDR2 YYDKDF (reference sequence). V lost 4 bases, J lost 1 base, and 5 bases stayed unmatched. The CDR3 totals 18 residues. The chain's CDR3 is CATSTGLAGGFRTDTQYF. DNA for the CDR3: TGTGCCACCAGCACGGGACTAGCGGGAGGGTTCCGCACAGATACGCAGTATTTT.

This clone turned up a few times. This sequence joins TRBV15 and TRBJ2-7; 11 nucleotides match TRBD1. The CDR3 is 16 amino acids. J lost 4 bases, V lost 3 bases, and 8 bases had no gene match. Germline lookup yields CDR1 LNHNV and CDR2 YYDKDF (reference sequence). The CDR3 DNA reads TGTGCCACCAGCAGTCCCCGGGACAGGGGGTCTTACGAGCAGTACTTC. Translating gives CATSSPRDRGSYEQYF.